Shown below are 29 T cell receptor beta chains from a single sample sequenced in a study of blood T cells in healthy people across ages. A second PCR of about 6 to 12 cycles used a sample-barcoded 5' primer and a J-beta primer mix. TCRdb recomputed calls from the 5' RACE reads with MiXCR, one row per CDR3 protein. The sample lists more than 650,000 distinct CDR3 sequences, over 20% occurring once. Sequenced material: blood. The receptors shown here come from an older man in good health.

This rearrangement joins TRBV11-2 to TRBJ2-2; 11 positions match TRBD2. The V gene end was trimmed by 6 bases and the J gene end by 4 bases; junction bases not matched to a gene: 4. From germline, CDR1 is SGHAT and CDR2 FQNNGV. The CDR3 extends over 15 amino acids. The CDR3 DNA sequence: TGTGCCAGCAGGCTAGCGGGGGGAGTCACCGGGGAGCTGTTTTTT. Its protein is CASRLAGGVTGELFF. Full variable domain (rest looked up from reference TRBV11-2 and TRBJ2-2): EAGVAQSPRYKIIEKRQSVAFWCNPISGHATLYWYQQILGQGPKLLIQFQNNGVVDDSQLPKDRFSAERLKGVDSTLKIQPAKLEDSAVYLCASRLAGGVTGELFFGEGSRLTVL.

The chain joins TRBV20-1 to TRBJ2-5; no reliable D call. Per the germline V gene, CDR1 is DFQATT and CDR2 is SNEGSKA (reference sequence). Trimming took 4 bases from V and 2 from J, leaving 8 bases between them. This CDR3 is built from 12 residues. The CDR3 DNA reads TGCAGTGCTAATTTTCAGCAAGAGACCCAGTACTTC. Translating it yields CSANFQQETQYF.

The genes are TRBV15 and TRBJ2-2; D not resolved. Germline CDR1 is LNHNV and CDR2 is YYDKDF (reference sequence). The CDR3 runs to 15 residues. The V and J ends lost 3 bases and 4 bases respectively, with 12 bases between them. The CDR3 loop reads CATSRYPGGTGELFF. CDR3 nucleotide sequence: TGTGCCACCAGCAGGTACCCCGGCGGCACCGGGGAGCTGTTTTTT. Based on the CDR3 plus reference TRBV15 and TRBJ2-2, the full variable domain is DAMVIQNPRYQVTQFGKPVTLSCSQTLNHNVMYWYQQKSSQAPKLLFHYYDKDFNNEADTPDNFQSRRPNTSFCFLDIRSPGLGDTAMYLCATSRYPGGTGELFFGEGSRLTVL.

This clonotype was seen more than once but under ten times. The chain recombines TRBV19 with TRBJ2-5; 7 positions agree with TRBD2. Matching the DNA end better, TRBJ2-7 makes the J call doubtful. CDR1 and CDR2 from the germline V gene are LNHDA and SQIVND (reference sequence). This CDR3 has 13 amino acids. CDR3 protein: CASSKVAGYEQYV. The CDR3 nucleotides read TGTGCCAGTAGTAAGGTAGCGGGCTACGAGCAGTACGTC.

This clonotype was counted a few times. The chain links TRBV12-3 or TRBV12-4 to TRBJ2-3, with TRBD2 matching 12 bases. V lost 6 bases and J lost 1; bases outside the gene matches: 5. The CDR3 contains 16 residues. The CDR3 DNA is TGTGCCAGCAGAGAGACTAGCGGGGGACGCACAGATACGCAGTATTTT. Translating gives CASRETSGGRTDTQYF.

This chain links TRBV12-3 or TRBV12-4 with TRBJ2-7, with D unresolved. The CDR3 is made up of 14 amino acids. V was cut by 7 bases and J by 0 bases, with 13 bases left in between. As DNA, the CDR3 is TGTGCCAGCAAGGTAGGGTTGAGCTCCTACGAGCAGTACTTC. Translation gives CASKVGLSSYEQYF.

The chain combines TRBV6-6 with TRBJ2-6, with D perhaps TRBD1 or TRBD2 (7 bases each). The CDR3 length is 15 residues. The V and J ends lost 6 bases and 12 bases respectively, with 21 bases between them. Germline V gene lookup returns CDR1 MNHNY and CDR2 SVGAGI (reference sequence). In nucleotides, the CDR3 is TGTGCCAGCAGATCTCAGGGGGGGGGCGAAAGCGTCCTGACTTTC. Its protein is CASRSQGGGESVLTF.

The rearrangement uses TRBV6-6 and TRBJ1-3, with TRBD1 matching over 8 bases. Looked up from germline, CDR1 is MNHNY and CDR2 is SVGAGI (reference sequence). The junction had 7 bases not matched to a gene; V was cut back by 2 bases and J by 4 bases. The CDR3 spans 16 residues. The CDR3 region is CASSYDGQGSGNTIYF. Here the CDR3 DNA reads TGTGCCAGCAGTTACGATGGACAGGGTTCGGGAAACACCATATATTTT.

This clonotype was recorded at least ten times. The chain couples TRBV29-1 to TRBJ2-1, with 7 bases that match TRBD2. The CDR3 is made up of 14 amino acids. Trimming removed 4 bases from V and 5 bases from J; junction bases left unmatched: 8. CDR1 and CDR2 (germline): SQVTM, ANQGSEA. The CDR3 protein is CSVVGLAANNEQFF. The CDR3 nucleotides read TGCAGCGTTGTAGGCCTAGCGGCTAACAATGAGCAGTTCTTC.

The chain combines TRBV10-3 with TRBJ2-5; D may match TRBD1 or TRBD2 (6 bases each). V was pared by 2 bases and J by 6 bases, with 16 bases between. There are 15 residues in the CDR3. Per germline, CDR1 ENHRY and CDR2 SYGVKD. The CDR3: CAISEDLGGRKTQYF. The CDR3, as DNA: TGTGCCATCAGTGAGGACCTAGGGGGGAGAAAGACCCAGTACTTC.

This clonotype was observed a handful of times. The chain links TRBV5-1 to TRBJ2-5, with 10 bases that match TRBD2. Gene TRBJ2-7 matches the end of the DNA better, so the J call may be wrong. The CDR3 sequence is 15 residues long. CDR1 SGHRS and CDR2 YFSETQ come from the germline V gene. The CDR3 protein is CASREGLAKPYEQYF. The CDR3 coding sequence is TGCGCCAGCCGCGAGGGACTAGCGAAACCCTACGAGCAGTACTTC.

J is TRBJ1-5 and V is TRBV27; D ambiguous. The V gene lost 7 bases and the J gene lost 0 bases, with 13 bases spanning the gap. Germline V CDR1 and CDR2: MNHEY, SMNVEV (reference sequence). The CDR3 is made up of 15 amino acids. The chain's CDR3 is CASNDGLYSNQPQHF. The CDR3 DNA is TGTGCCAGCAACGATGGGCTTTATAGCAATCAGCCCCAGCATTTT.

This clonotype was seen repeatedly, ten times or more. This chain links TRBV5-5 with TRBJ2-5; a weak D match, TRBD2 (6 bases). CDR3 length: 14 residues. Trimming shortened V by 1 base and J by 2 bases, and 9 bases separated the two germline ends. Germline V gene sequence: CDR1 SGHKS, CDR2 YYEKEE (reference sequence). DNA of the CDR3: TGTGCCAGCAGCTTGTACGGGACTCAAGAGACCCAGTACTTC. It specifies CASSLYGTQETQYF.

This clonotype has just a few counts. The rearrangement links TRBV7-9 to TRBJ2-5; the match to TRBD2 covers 12 bases. The germline CDR1 and CDR2 sequences are SEHNR and FQNEAQ (reference sequence). CDR3 length equals 16 residues. The V segment lost 6 bases and the J segment 5 bases; nucleotides outside the gene matches: 10. The CDR3 DNA reads as TGTGCCAGCAGGGCGTCTAGCGGGGGGGCTGCGGAGACCCAGTACTTC. The encoded protein is CASRASSGGAAETQYF.

This clonotype was detected only once. One end of the junction fails to match germline, which may point to a read error. The chain recombines TRBV20-1 with TRBJ2-1, with 7 bases identical to TRBD1. CDR3 length: 15 amino acids. Germline V gene data show CDR1 as DFQATT and CDR2 as SNEGSKA (reference sequence). The CDR3 nucleotides read TGCAGTGCTAGAGGAAATACAGGGGTACGCTACGAGCAGAACTTC. Its protein product is CSARGNTGVRYEQNF.

V gene TRBV28 combines with J gene TRBJ2-7; D is possibly TRBD1 (5 bases). Per the germline V gene, CDR1 is MDHEN and CDR2 is SYDVKM. This CDR3 has 14 amino acids. Between the trimmed V and J ends, which lost 2 bases and 2 bases, there was a span of 10 bases. The CDR3 loop reads CASSLKGAPYEQYF. CDR3 DNA sequence: TGTGCCAGCAGTTTAAAAGGGGCCCCCTACGAGCAGTACTTC.

This chain uses TRBV11-2 with TRBJ1-2; D is ambiguous. The CDR3 covers 17 residues. Germline CDR1 and CDR2: SGHAT and FQNNGV. Between the trimmed V and J ends, which lost 0 bases and 4 bases, there was a span of 18 bases. CDR3 in amino acids: CASSLDLMESSLYGYTF. Written as DNA, the CDR3 is TGTGCCAGCAGCTTAGATCTCATGGAGTCCTCACTCTATGGCTACACCTTC.

This clonotype has more than one count but fewer than ten. One junction end disagrees with the germline gene, perhaps due to a read error. The rearrangement links TRBV29-1 to TRBJ2-6; unclear D gene. CDR1 is SQVTM and CDR2 is ANQGSEA in the germline V gene. CDR3 length: 13 residues. The DNA for the CDR3 is TGCAGCGTTGCAGTTACTGGGACCAACGTCCTGACTTTC. It specifies CSVAVTGTNVLTF. Using reference TRBV29-1 and TRBJ2-6 for the parts outside the CDR3, the full variable domain is SAVISQKPSRDICQRGTSLTIQCQVDSQVTMMFWYRQQPGQSLTLIATANQGSEATYESGFVIDKFPISRPNLTFSTLTVSNMSPEDSSIYLCSVAVTGTNVLTFGAGSRLTVL.

The chain is built from TRBV12-3 or TRBV12-4 and TRBJ2-7; perhaps TRBD2 as D (5 bases). CDR3 size: 13 residues. V lost 2 bases, J lost 1 base, and 6 bases lay in between. CDR3 amino acids: CASSLTRSYEQYV. For the CDR3, the DNA is TGTGCCAGCAGTTTAACTAGATCCTACGAGCAGTACGTC.

The chain has TRBV5-1 and TRBJ2-5; TRBD1 matches 7 bases. V was pared by 5 bases and J by 5 bases, with 12 bases of the junction left unmatched. Germline values: CDR1 SGHRS, CDR2 YFSETQ. CDR3 size: 15 residues. The CDR3 loop reads CASRELQGISETQYF. Written as DNA, the CDR3 is TGCGCCAGCAGAGAATTACAGGGGATTTCCGAGACCCAGTACTTC.

The chain carries TRBV7-2 and TRBJ1-4; D gene uncertain. The germline gives CDR1 SGHTA, CDR2 FQGNSA. The CDR3 is 16 residues long. V was pared by 5 bases and J by 4 bases, with 17 bases between. CDR3 loop: CASSPGPGGGNEKLFF. The DNA for the CDR3 is TGTGCCAGCAGCCCTGGACCGGGCGGTGGTAATGAAAAACTGTTTTTT.

Regarding this clonotype: The germline gene is not matched at one end of the junction; a read error may be the cause. The chain couples TRBV5-1 to TRBJ1-1; D might be TRBD1 (6 bases). This CDR3 is 13 amino acids long. CDR1 and CDR2 from the germline V gene are SGHRS and YFSETQ. The chain's CDR3 is CASSRAGDTGAFF. CDR3 sequence (DNA): TGCGCCAGCAGCCGGGCCGGGGACACTGGAGCTTTCTTT. The full variable domain, completed using reference TRBV5-1 and TRBJ1-1, is KAGVTQTPRYLIKTRGQQVTLSCSPISGHRSVSWYQQTPGQGLQFLFEYFSETQRNKGNFPGRFSGRQFSNSRSEMNVSTLELGDSALYLCASSRAGDTGAFFGQGTRLTVV.

The chain couples TRBV30 to TRBJ2-5; D is undetermined. The CDR3 extends over 12 amino acids. Trimming took off 0 bases at V and 7 bases at J, with 9 bases between the two ends. The germline V gene has CDR1 GTSNPN and CDR2 SVGIG (reference sequence). The CDR3 DNA sequence: TGTGCCTGGAGTGTAAGTGCCAGGACCCAGTACTTC. Residues: CAWSVSARTQYF.

This clonotype showed up just a few times. J is TRBJ1-1 and V is TRBV14, with D maybe TRBD1 (6 bases). Germline CDR1 and CDR2: SGHDN and FVKESK. The CDR3 consists of 15 residues. The V end was cut by 6 bases, the J end by 1 base, with 15 bases between. In DNA form, the CDR3 reads TGTGCCAGCAGTCGACTCCAGGGGTGGAACACTGAAGCTTTCTTT. This codes for CASSRLQGWNTEAFF.

The chain carries TRBV20-1 and TRBJ2-2, with 9 bases identical to TRBD1. The CDR3 covers 15 residues. Germline V CDR1 and CDR2: DFQATT, SNEGSKA (reference sequence). Trimming cost V 7 bases and J 6 bases; bases outside gene matches: 12. CDR3 loop: CSVLTGGGMAGELFF. CDR3 bases: TGCAGTGTTTTAACAGGGGGCGGGATGGCCGGGGAGCTGTTTTTT.

The CDR3 nucleotides are TGTGCCAGCAGCTTCGTTGACTTTGGGGTGAGGAATGAGCAGTTCTTC. Translation gives CASSFVDFGVRNEQFF. The J gene is TRBJ2-1, the V gene TRBV7-8; D call uncertain. Germline-derived CDR1 and CDR2 are SGHVS and FQNEAQ. Trimming pared 3 bases from V and 7 bases from J, leaving 19 bases between. CDR3 length equals 16 residues.

V usage is TRBV12-3 or TRBV12-4 and J usage is TRBJ2-4, with TRBD2 identical over 11 bases. V lost 6 bases and J lost 3; bases outside the gene matches: 4. This CDR3 has 15 amino acids. CDR3 sequence (DNA): TGTGCCAGCAGCCATCTAGCGGGAGGCAAAAACATTCAGTACTTC. Encoded protein: CASSHLAGGKNIQYF.

The genes are TRBV5-1 and TRBJ2-2; D is undetermined. The germline V gene encodes CDR1 SGHRS and CDR2 YFSETQ. The CDR3 runs 13 residues. V dropped 1 base and J dropped 6 bases, with 7 bases sitting between them. The CDR3 nucleotides read TGCGCCAGCAGCTTGAGTGGGGCCGGGGAGCTGTTTTTT. Amino acids: CASSLSGAGELFF.

This clonotype was observed once. This chain uses TRBV12-3 or TRBV12-4 with TRBJ2-5; tentatively, D is TRBD2 (5 bases). The last part of the DNA fits TRBJ2-7 better; the J call may be wrong. This CDR3 region has 14 residues. The CDR3 loop reads CASSLSSGTYEQYF. The CDR3 region has the DNA TGTGCCAGCAGTTTAAGCTCGGGGACCTACGAGCAGTACTTC.